The sequence of this T cell receptor (beta chain) was determined in a study of shared clonotypes between healthy human individuals. Whole-study context: Used for every donor were three CD4 naive, three CD4 memory, two CD8 naive and one CD8 memory plate.

This table comes from immunoSEQ multiplex PCR, and its TCRdb copy is limited to in-frame clones, with some not included. This sample has over 2 million clones, with 85% to 95% found just once. V lost 7 bases, J lost 17 bases, and 18 bases lay in between. Germline V gene sequence: CDR1 MNHNS, CDR2 SASEGT. CDR3 length: 12 residues. Overall study findings and caveats: Large sequencing depth failed to make sorted-subset sequencing complete, rarefaction showed.

As for this clone: Its antigen is still unknown.

Sample: naive CD4+ T cells sorted from blood. Regarding subset: CD45RA+ positively selected. The V and J genes are TRBV6-1 and TRBJ1-6; D gene ambiguous. This sequence originates from a man aged 18 to 30 in good health. Here the CDR3 reads CASTESWGGIHF. The CDR3 DNA reads as TGTGCCAGCACAGAGAGTTGGGGAGGAATCCACTTT.